These T cell receptor beta chains were read from a single sample in a study of PD-1 blockade in mismatch repair-deficient tumors. Some clones are missing from TCRdb's copy, which holds only in-frame ones; the method was immunoSEQ multiplex PCR. The data show 15,000 to 20,000 clones, with more than 70% seen just once and around 17% held by the top ten. The sequencing here drew on PBMCs, taken before pembrolizumab treatment. Receptor source: an adult with mismatch repair-deficient cancer. CDR3s include the opening cysteine and the closing phenylalanine or tryptophan. A D gene is named only where the DNA matches it firmly. Clone size is shown for a subset of rows, as once, few, many or a class of expanded clone.

size	J	D	V	CDR3	DNA
.	TRBJ1-4	.	TRBV28	CASSLLQGSEKLFF	TGTGCCAGCAGTTTACTTCAGGGTAGCGAAAAACTGTTTTTT
.	TRBJ2-1	.	TRBV10-1	CASSEYGANEQFF	TGCGCCAGCAGTGAGTATGGGGCAAATGAGCAGTTCTTC
.	TRBJ2-1	.	TRBV6-1	CASSDPYVGGYNEQFF	TGTGCCAGCAGTGATCCTTATGTGGGAGGCTACAATGAGCAGTTCTTC
.	TRBJ2-7	.	TRBV29-1	CSVTTGSWEEQYF	TGCAGCGTGACGACAGGAAGCTGGGAGGAGCAGTACTTC
.	TRBJ2-7	.	TRBV27	CASSPHPYEQYF	TGTGCCAGCAGTCCCCATCCCTACGAGCAGTACTTC
.	TRBJ1-2	.	TRBV19	CASSPDPGRGYTF	TGTGCCAGTAGCCCCGACCCGGGTCGGGGCTACACCTTC
.	TRBJ2-1	.	TRBV5-1	CASSLTSSRSYNEQFF	TGCGCCAGCAGCTTGACTAGCAGCAGGAGCTACAATGAGCAGTTCTTC
.	TRBJ1-4	.	TRBV6-1	CASSEITGHLEKLFF	TGTGCCAGCAGTGAAATCACGGGACACTTAGAAAAACTGTTTTTT
.	TRBJ2-5	TRBD2	TRBV19	CASSIGLSSGGREETQYF	TGTGCCAGTAGTATAGGACTTTCTTCGGGCGGGAGAGAAGAGACCCAGTACTTC
once	TRBJ2-7	.	TRBV7-9	CASSLGDGGALYEQYF	TGTGCCAGCAGCTTAGGGGACGGGGGAGCTCTGTACGAGCAGTACTTC
.	TRBJ2-6	TRBD1	TRBV4-2	CASSQDRDRGRRSGANVLTF	TGTGCCAGCAGCCAAGACCGGGACAGGGGGCGCCGGTCTGGGGCCAACGTCCTGACTTTC
.	TRBJ2-2	TRBD2	TRBV5-4	CASSFGGSGTGELFF	TGTGCCAGCAGCTTCGGCGGGAGCGGGACCGGGGAGCTGTTTTTT
.	TRBJ2-1	TRBD2	TRBV6-6	CASSTSGRAIEQFF	TGTGCCAGCAGTACTAGCGGGAGGGCCATTGAGCAGTTCTTC
once	TRBJ1-5	.	TRBV6-1	CASVETADLMPQHF	TGTGCCAGCGTAGAGACAGCGGACCTTATGCCCCAGCATTTT
few	TRBJ2-5	TRBD1	TRBV4-2	CASSQDRAGGKETQYF	TGTGCCAGCAGCCAAGATAGGGCAGGGGGAAAGGAGACCCAGTACTTC
.	TRBJ2-7	.	TRBV5-5	CASSLTDTYEQYF	TGTGCCAGCAGCTTGACAGATACCTACGAGCAGTACTTC
.	TRBJ2-3	.	TRBV7-8	CASSLGFGPGGRDTQYF	TGTGCCAGCAGCTTAGGCTTTGGGCCAGGTGGACGAGATACGCAGTATTTT
.	TRBJ2-5	.	TRBV6-5	CASRRPTGSGETQYF	TGTGCCAGCAGGCGTCCGACAGGGAGCGGGGAGACCCAGTACTTC
.	TRBJ2-7	.	TRBV13	CASSLVQGSEQYF	TGTGCCAGCAGCTTAGTACAGGGAAGTGAGCAGTACTTC
once	TRBJ1-5	.	TRBV6-5	CASSESAYQPQHF	TGTGCCAGCAGTGAGAGCGCTTATCAGCCCCAGCATTTT
.	TRBJ2-5	TRBD2	TRBV29-1	CSVLRGETQYF	TGCAGCGTACTGCGGGGGGAGACCCAGTACTTC
.	TRBJ2-7	.	TRBV6-1	CASSALQGLSYEQYF	TGTGCCAGCAGTGCCTTACAGGGTTTGTCCTACGAGCAGTACTTC
few	TRBJ2-7	TRBD1	TRBV11-3	CASSSTGAGYEQYF	TGTGCCAGCAGCTCTACAGGGGCGGGCTACGAGCAGTACTTC
.	TRBJ2-2	.	TRBV18	CASSPMAQGNTGELFF	TGTGCCAGCTCACCAATGGCACAGGGGAACACCGGGGAGCTGTTTTTT
.	TRBJ1-1	.	TRBV27	CASSGQNTEAFF	TGTGCCAGCAGCGGACAGAACACTGAAGCTTTCTTT
.	TRBJ2-2	.	TRBV7-3	CASSLSTGTGELFF	TGTGCCAGCAGCTTAAGTACAGGCACCGGGGAGCTGTTTTTT
few	TRBJ2-1	TRBD2	TRBV7-2	CASSLTLGAGIHNEQFF	TGTGCCAGCAGCTTAACGCTCGGAGCGGGAATACACAATGAGCAGTTCTTC
.	TRBJ2-1	TRBD1	TRBV5-4	CASSGGQGPYNEQFF	TGTGCCAGCAGCGGAGGACAGGGACCATACAATGAGCAGTTCTTC
.	TRBJ2-3	TRBD2	TRBV27	CASSWGLAYGTDTQYF	TGTGCCAGCAGTTGGGGACTAGCGTATGGCACAGATACGCAGTATTTT
.	TRBJ2-3	.	TRBV28	CASSGLTDTQYF	TGTGCCAGCAGCGGGCTCACAGATACGCAGTATTTT
.	TRBJ1-2	.	TRBV28	CASTNPEGGYTF	TGTGCCAGCACCAACCCCGAAGGAGGCTACACCTTC
.	TRBJ2-3	.	TRBV4-1	CASSQVDIVSTDTQYF	TGCGCCAGCAGCCAAGTGGATATAGTTAGCACAGATACGCAGTATTTT
.	TRBJ2-1	TRBD2	TRBV30	CAWNTRGAGGQIRAYNEQFF	TGTGCCTGGAACACCCGGGGAGCGGGAGGCCAAATCCGTGCCTACAATGAGCAGTTCTTC
.	TRBJ2-5	TRBD2	TRBV4-1	CASSQDPAGGSQETQYF	TGCGCCAGCAGCCAAGATCCCGCGGGAGGGAGCCAAGAGACCCAGTACTTC
.	TRBJ2-5	TRBD2	TRBV27	CASSSDSSGREQETQYF	TGTGCCAGCAGCTCCGACTCTAGCGGGAGAGAACAAGAGACCCAGTACTTC